This is a list of T cell receptor beta chains from one sample in a study of shared clonotypes between healthy human individuals. Assay: immunoSEQ multiplex PCR; the TCRdb copy retains only in-frame clones and omits some. The sample has almost 700,000 clones; about 92% are singletons. Sequencing used naive CD8+ T cells sorted from blood. All receptors come from a man aged 25 to 45 in good health. Both conserved end residues are part of each CDR3. Fields, in order: J gene, D gene, V gene, CDR3 length, clone size, CDR3 DNA, CDR3 protein. The D gene is left open where the match is weak. Clone size is given for some rows only: seen once, a few or many times, or a class if the clone is expanded.

J gene: TRBJ1-4; D gene: .; V gene: TRBV6-1; CDR3 length: 16; clone size: .; CDR3 DNA: TGTGCCAGCAGTGAAGGTTTCCGGCAGGGATATGAAAAACTGTTTTTT; CDR3 protein: CASSEGFRQGYEKLFF
J gene: TRBJ2-7; D gene: .; V gene: TRBV4-3; CDR3 length: 15; clone size: .; CDR3 DNA: TGCGCCAGCAGCCAACGTTCAGAGGGAGCGTACGAGCAGTACTTC; CDR3 protein: CASSQRSEGAYEQYF
J gene: TRBJ2-3; D gene: .; V gene: TRBV7-6; CDR3 length: 16; clone size: .; CDR3 DNA: TGTGCCAGCAGCTTAGTGGCTACATCTAGCACAGATACGCAGTATTTT; CDR3 protein: CASSLVATSSTDTQYF
J gene: TRBJ2-1; D gene: .; V gene: TRBV5-1; CDR3 length: 18; clone size: .; CDR3 DNA: TGCGCCAGCAGCTTGGCCTGGGCGGGTAGCGGATCTTACAATGAGCAGTTCTTC; CDR3 protein: CASSLAWAGSGSYNEQFF
J gene: TRBJ2-3; D gene: TRBD2; V gene: TRBV7-2; CDR3 length: 15; clone size: .; CDR3 DNA: TGTGCCAGCAGCTTCGGGCTAGCGGGAACAGATACGCAGTATTTT; CDR3 protein: CASSFGLAGTDTQYF
J gene: TRBJ1-2; D gene: .; V gene: TRBV4-3; CDR3 length: 13; clone size: .; CDR3 DNA: TGCGCCAGCAGCCAAGATCCAGGGTATGGCTACACCTTC; CDR3 protein: CASSQDPGYGYTF
J gene: TRBJ2-7; D gene: .; V gene: TRBV9; CDR3 length: 15; clone size: .; CDR3 DNA: TGTGCCAGCAGCGTAGGTAAAGAGCGGTCCTACGAGCAGTACTTC; CDR3 protein: CASSVGKERSYEQYF
J gene: TRBJ1-2; D gene: TRBD1; V gene: TRBV11-2; CDR3 length: 14; clone size: .; CDR3 DNA: TGTGCCAGCAGCTTGGCCGGGACAGACGTTGGCTACACCTTC; CDR3 protein: CASSLAGTDVGYTF
J gene: TRBJ2-7; D gene: TRBD2; V gene: TRBV19; CDR3 length: 14; clone size: once; CDR3 DNA: TGTGCCAGTAGTAACCGGGACTACTCCTACGAGCAGTACTTC; CDR3 protein: CASSNRDYSYEQYF
J gene: TRBJ2-7; D gene: TRBD1; V gene: TRBV2; CDR3 length: 15; clone size: once; CDR3 DNA: TGTGCCAGCAATTATAGGGACAGGGGGTTCTACGAGCAGTACTTC; CDR3 protein: CASNYRDRGFYEQYF
J gene: TRBJ1-2; D gene: .; V gene: TRBV28; CDR3 length: 14; clone size: .; CDR3 DNA: TGTGCCAGCAGCACCAGGGAATCTGGCTATGGCTACACCTTC; CDR3 protein: CASSTRESGYGYTF
J gene: TRBJ2-7; D gene: TRBD2; V gene: TRBV27; CDR3 length: 15; clone size: once; CDR3 DNA: TGTGCCAGCAGTTTTACTAGCGGAGCCTCCTACGAGCAGTACTTC; CDR3 protein: CASSFTSGASYEQYF
J gene: TRBJ2-7; D gene: .; V gene: TRBV15; CDR3 length: 14; clone size: .; CDR3 DNA: TGTGCCACCAGCAGAGACACCCAAGCCTACGAGCAGTACTTC; CDR3 protein: CATSRDTQAYEQYF
J gene: TRBJ2-1; D gene: TRBD2; V gene: TRBV4-3; CDR3 length: 15; clone size: .; CDR3 DNA: TGCGCCAGCAGCCAAGGGACTAGCGGTGGCAATGAGCAGTTCTTC; CDR3 protein: CASSQGTSGGNEQFF
J gene: TRBJ2-1; D gene: .; V gene: TRBV6-5; CDR3 length: 14; clone size: .; CDR3 DNA: TGTGCCAGCAGTCCCCCGGGCCTAGGGAATGAGCAGTTCTTC; CDR3 protein: CASSPPGLGNEQFF
J gene: TRBJ1-5; D gene: .; V gene: TRBV6-1; CDR3 length: 14; clone size: .; CDR3 DNA: TGTGCCAGCAGGGGCGGGGTTTTCCTACAGCCCCAGCATTTT; CDR3 protein: CASRGGVFLQPQHF
J gene: TRBJ2-7; D gene: .; V gene: TRBV7-9; CDR3 length: 13; clone size: .; CDR3 DNA: TGTGCCAGCAGCTTTGGTCCCTCCTACGAGCAGTACTTC; CDR3 protein: CASSFGPSYEQYF
J gene: TRBJ1-1; D gene: TRBD1; V gene: TRBV28; CDR3 length: 15; clone size: .; CDR3 DNA: TGTGCCAGCAGTTCTCCGGGACAGGGGTATACTGAAGCTTTCTTT; CDR3 protein: CASSSPGQGYTEAFF
J gene: TRBJ1-5; D gene: .; V gene: TRBV6-6; CDR3 length: 14; clone size: .; CDR3 DNA: TGTGCCAGCAGTTCCCTCTACGGGGATCAGCCCCAGCATTTT; CDR3 protein: CASSSLYGDQPQHF
J gene: TRBJ1-5; D gene: .; V gene: TRBV4-1; CDR3 length: 14; clone size: .; CDR3 DNA: TGCGCCAGCAGCCGGCGGGCGGGGCTTCAGCCCCAGCATTTT; CDR3 protein: CASSRRAGLQPQHF
J gene: TRBJ2-7; D gene: TRBD2; V gene: TRBV15; CDR3 length: 15; clone size: .; CDR3 DNA: TGTGCCACCAGCAGCGGGGGAGGGAATTACTACGAGCAGTACTTC; CDR3 protein: CATSSGGGNYYEQYF
J gene: TRBJ2-2; D gene: .; V gene: TRBV28; CDR3 length: 12; clone size: few; CDR3 DNA: TGTGCCAGCAGTTGGTACACCGGGGAGCTGTTTTTT; CDR3 protein: CASSWYTGELFF
J gene: TRBJ2-3; D gene: TRBD1; V gene: TRBV29-1; CDR3 length: 14; clone size: once; CDR3 DNA: TGCAGCGTTGTAGACAGGGGCGAAGGGTATACGCAGTATTTT; CDR3 protein: CSVVDRGEGYTQYF
J gene: TRBJ1-2; D gene: .; V gene: TRBV18; CDR3 length: 15; clone size: .; CDR3 DNA: TGTGCCAGCTCACCACAAAAATACAGGTGGAATGGCTACACCTTC; CDR3 protein: CASSPQKYRWNGYTF
J gene: TRBJ2-1; D gene: TRBD2; V gene: TRBV6-5; CDR3 length: 15; clone size: .; CDR3 DNA: TGTGCCAGCAGCCTACGGGAGGGGATTTACAATGAGCAGTTCTTC; CDR3 protein: CASSLREGIYNEQFF
J gene: TRBJ1-1; D gene: .; V gene: TRBV6-5; CDR3 length: 15; clone size: .; CDR3 DNA: TGTGCCAGCAGTTACTCGGGAGGACTGAACACTGAAGCTTTCTTT; CDR3 protein: CASSYSGGLNTEAFF
J gene: TRBJ1-1; D gene: .; V gene: TRBV30; CDR3 length: 13; clone size: .; CDR3 DNA: TGTGCCTGGAGTGTAACGTCACCGAGGTGGTCTTTCTTT; CDR3 protein: CAWSVTSPRWSFF
J gene: TRBJ1-4; D gene: .; V gene: TRBV7-9; CDR3 length: 15; clone size: .; CDR3 DNA: TGTGCCAGCAGCTCAGACGTGGGCCAGAATGAAAAACTGTTTTTT; CDR3 protein: CASSSDVGQNEKLFF
J gene: TRBJ2-5; D gene: TRBD1; V gene: TRBV5-1; CDR3 length: 14; clone size: .; CDR3 DNA: TGCGCCAGCAGCCTGGGACAGAATCAAGAGACCCAGTACTTC; CDR3 protein: CASSLGQNQETQYF
J gene: TRBJ2-1; D gene: TRBD2; V gene: TRBV4-1; CDR3 length: 14; clone size: .; CDR3 DNA: TGCGCCAGCAGCCAGAAGGGACTAGCCTATGAGCAGTTCTTC; CDR3 protein: CASSQKGLAYEQFF
J gene: TRBJ2-7; D gene: TRBD1; V gene: TRBV7-6; CDR3 length: 14; clone size: .; CDR3 DNA: TGTGCCAGCAGCCCGGGACAGGCTTTCTACGAGCAGTACTTC; CDR3 protein: CASSPGQAFYEQYF
J gene: TRBJ2-1; D gene: TRBD2; V gene: TRBV7-8; CDR3 length: 15; clone size: .; CDR3 DNA: TGTGCCAGCAGCTTTGGACTAGCGGGAGAGGGTGAGCAGTTCTTC; CDR3 protein: CASSFGLAGEGEQFF
J gene: TRBJ2-7; D gene: .; V gene: TRBV7-6; CDR3 length: 13; clone size: .; CDR3 DNA: TGTGCCAGCAGCTTAGAAACAACCTACGAGCAGTACTTC; CDR3 protein: CASSLETTYEQYF
J gene: TRBJ2-5; D gene: TRBD2; V gene: TRBV9; CDR3 length: 15; clone size: .; CDR3 DNA: TGTGCCAGCAGCGCGGGACTAGCGGGAGACGAGACCCAGTACTTC; CDR3 protein: CASSAGLAGDETQYF